This T cell receptor beta chain emerged from a study of identical twins. Notes on the study in general: Within twin pairs, the out-of-frame alpha sequences they shared showed excess low generation probability.

The ends were cut back, 4 bases at V and 15 bases at J, with 13 bases in the middle. CDR3 size: 12 residues. Each cDNA held unique molecular identifiers, and template switching gave it a universal primer site. MiXCR, run by TCRdb on the 5' RACE reads, gives a single entry per CDR3 protein. Among 690,000 or so distinct CDR3 sequences listed, around 6% were seen once. This clonotype was seen ten or more times. Its antigen is unknown. This rearrangement joins TRBV12-3 or TRBV12-4 to TRBJ1-6; D not resolved. Material for sequencing was naive T cells sorted from blood. This clonotype was sampled from a man between 18 and 35 years old in good health. The CDR3 loop is CASSSPAGRLHF. The DNA of the CDR3 is TGTGCCAGCAGTTCCCCCGCCGGACGCCTCCACTTT.